This T cell receptor beta chain stems from a study of T cell responses to AZD1222 COVID-19 vaccine. Concerning this clone itself: Its antigen is unknown.

The germline V gene encodes CDR1 MNHEY and CDR2 SMNVEV (reference sequence). Trimming stripped 5 bases from V and 1 base from J, with 7 bases between. The CDR3 is 13 amino acids. The study, taken as a whole, reports: Reports say nearly half of spike-specific TCRs go after unmutated variant regions. Possibly, clonal diversity was underestimated; donors were largely white British and included more females. Researchers report vaccine-associated CD4 TCRs spanning spike, with dominance at 160-218 and 743-854. None of the repertoires were sampled until the peak T cell response had passed.

Repertoires were generated with immunoSEQ multiplex PCR, while TCRdb's copy carries only in-frame clones and drops some. The sample lists roughly 110,000 clones, roughly 87% occurring once. The clonotype originates from an adult in good health. This chain uses TRBV27 with TRBJ2-3; no reliable D call. The specimen was peripheral blood, collected on day 0 of AZD1222 vaccination. The CDR3 nucleotides read TGTGCCAGCAGTCACCTAGGCACAGATACGCAGTATTTT. It codes for CASSHLGTDTQYF.